This TCR beta chain stems from a study of blood T cell repertoires in COVID-19. Turning to the study itself: In each case, the material was cDNA or gDNA derived from T cells, B-cell-depleted T cells, or PBMCs.

The authors' processing: Reference gene primer amplification yielded estimated nucleated cell counts. The table came from immunoSEQ multiplex PCR; TCRdb's copy has only in-frame clones and leaves some out. The V and J calls and clone size are taken from that table; D and trimming were inferred from the DNA. The repertoire holds approximately 200,000 clones, with 83% as singletons. CDR3 size: 14 residues. CDR1 and CDR2 from the germline V gene are DFQATT and SNEGSKA (reference sequence). V lost 3 bases to trimming and J lost 1 base, with 12 bases between them. The genes are TRBV20-1 and TRBJ1-2; D is unclear. Sequenced input: peripheral blood. The receptor's source is a woman in her forties or fifties with acute or convalescent COVID-19. The DNA for the CDR3 is TGCAGTGCTAGTCCTGGAGGGTTTAACTATGGCTACACCTTC. It is translated as CSASPGGFNYGYTF.